The 14 T cell receptor beta chains listed next were all sequenced from one sample in a study of CD8 T cells in Susac syndrome. The RNA, about 0.5 to 1 ug, was put through reverse transcription using random hexamers. TCRdb called the immunoSEQ multiplex PCR reads again in MiXCR, with one record for every CDR3 protein. Here the sample spans 200,000 to 250,000 distinct CDR3 sequences, 80% to 95% being singletons. What was sequenced was CD8+ T cells from PBMCs. These receptors were obtained from a human donor with multiple sclerosis.

This chain connects TRBV7-9 to TRBJ2-1; D is possibly TRBD2 (6 bases). Germline V CDR1 and CDR2: SEHNR, FQNEAQ (reference sequence). The CDR3 loop spans 16 amino acids. Trimming removed 5 bases from V and 0 bases from J, with 14 bases in between. The CDR3 DNA reads TGTGCCAGCAGCGGGAGGAATTTCCTCTCCTACAATGAGCAGTTCTTC. Its protein product is CASSGRNFLSYNEQFF.

The chain couples TRBV5-1 to TRBJ2-1, with 7 bases aligning to TRBD2. With V trimmed by 4 bases and J by 12 bases, 16 bases remained unmatched. The germline V gene encodes CDR1 SGHRS and CDR2 YFSETQ. This CDR3 is built from 15 residues. CDR3 in amino acids: CASSARLAPTVVQFF. CDR3 sequence (DNA): TGCGCCAGCAGCGCCCGACTAGCACCCACGGTCGTGCAGTTCTTC.

The chain recombines TRBV11-2 with TRBJ2-7, with 10 positions matching TRBD1. J lost 5 bases, V lost 1 base, and 2 bases had no gene match. The CDR3 contains 14 residues. Per germline, CDR1 SGHAT and CDR2 FQNNGV. CDR3 residues: CASSLGQGANEQYF. The CDR3 DNA sequence: TGTGCCAGCAGCTTAGGACAGGGGGCGAACGAGCAGTACTTC.

The chain has TRBV4-3 and TRBJ2-2, with TRBD1 matching 7 bases. This CDR3 has 14 residues. The trim removed 4 bases at V and 5 bases at J, leaving 4 bases unmatched. Germline CDR1 LGHNA, CDR2 YSLEER. CDR3: CASSPGTDTGELFF. In DNA, the CDR3 is TGCGCCAGCAGCCCCGGGACAGATACCGGGGAGCTGTTTTTT.

The CDR3 loop reads CASSYGLPQETQYF. The CDR3 bases are TGTGCCAGCAGTTACGGACTACCCCAAGAGACCCAGTACTTC. V usage is TRBV6-5 and J usage is TRBJ2-5; possible D gene TRBD2, 6 bases. The CDR3 is 14 residues long. V was clipped by 2 bases and J by 1 base, with 8 bases between them. From germline, CDR1 is MNHEY and CDR2 SVGAGI.

This sequence joins TRBV19 and TRBJ2-5, with 10 bases lining up with TRBD2. This CDR3 is 16 amino acids long. V shed 1 base, J shed 5 bases, and the junction held 7 bases outside the gene matches. The germline V gene has CDR1 LNHDA and CDR2 SQIVND (reference sequence). The CDR3 loop reads CASSIGLAGLGETQYF. CDR3 DNA: TGTGCCAGTAGTATAGGACTAGCGGGCCTTGGGGAGACCCAGTACTTC.

This clonotype came up once. The chain carries TRBV30 and TRBJ2-5; D tentatively fits TRBD1 or TRBD2 (5 bases each). In germline, CDR1 is GTSNPN, CDR2 SVGIG (reference sequence). The CDR3 extends over 14 amino acids. V lost 2 bases and J lost 4, with 14 bases in between. CDR3 nucleotide sequence: TGTGCCTGGAGTTTGACTGGGGGATTAGAGACCCAGTACTTC. It yields the protein CAWSLTGGLETQYF.

The genes are TRBV3-1 and TRBJ2-1; either TRBD1 or TRBD2 may supply D (5 bases each). CDR3 length equals 16 residues. V was shortened by 6 bases and J by 4 bases, with 19 bases between the two germline ends. Per the germline V gene, CDR1 is LGHDT and CDR2 is YNNKEL (reference sequence). The CDR3 DNA reads as TGTGCCAGCAGGCCGGGGCTAGCCGGGGAATACAATGAGCAGTTCTTC. Protein product: CASRPGLAGEYNEQFF.

The genes are TRBV30 and TRBJ2-3, with 9 bases lining up with TRBD2. V trimming: 2 bases; J trimming: 2 bases; junction bases outside the gene matches: 11. In germline, CDR1 is GTSNPN, CDR2 SVGIG (reference sequence). The CDR3 contains 17 residues. As DNA, the CDR3 is TGTGCCTGGAGTCTGGCGGGGGGGCCTTCGTACACAGATACGCAGTATTTT. Translated, it gives CAWSLAGGPSYTDTQYF.

This rearrangement joins TRBV12-3 or TRBV12-4 to TRBJ2-5, with 9 bases aligning to TRBD1. The CDR3 runs 14 residues. Trimming cost V 3 bases and J 3 bases; bases outside gene matches: 2. The CDR3 sequence is CASSLGQGEETQYF. The DNA for the CDR3 is TGTGCCAGCAGTTTGGGACAGGGCGAAGAGACCCAGTACTTC.

V is TRBV7-9 and J is TRBJ2-2; D not resolved. Germline V gives CDR1 SEHNR, CDR2 FQNEAQ (reference sequence). The CDR3 sequence is 16 residues long. V was clipped by 5 bases and J by 0 bases, with 13 bases between them. The CDR3 spells CASSPPGPSNTGELFF. The CDR3 DNA reads as TGTGCCAGCAGCCCCCCGGGCCCTTCGAACACCGGGGAGCTGTTTTTT. Supplemented by reference TRBV7-9 and TRBJ2-2, the full variable domain reads DTGVSQNPRHKITKRGQNVTFRCDPISEHNRLYWYRQTLGQGPEFLTYFQNEAQLEKSRLLSDRFSAERPKGSFSTLEIQRTEQGDSAMYLCASSPPGPSNTGELFFGEGSRLTVL.

This chain's CDR3 is CASTLSGGYYDEQYF. Written as DNA, the CDR3 is TGTGCCAGCACCTTAAGCGGGGGCTATTACGACGAGCAGTACTTC. The chain recombines TRBV6-2 or TRBV6-3 with TRBJ2-7; 8 positions match TRBD2. The germline V gene has CDR1 MNHEY and CDR2 SVGEGT. There are 15 residues in the CDR3. V dropped 7 bases and J dropped 5; count of bases not matched to a gene: 13.

The rearrangement joins TRBV6-5 to TRBJ2-3; 8 nucleotides line up with TRBD2. This CDR3 spans 18 amino acids. The trim removed 4 bases at V and 5 bases at J, leaving 17 bases unmatched. CDR1 and CDR2 from the germline V gene are MNHEY and SVGAGI. The CDR3 nucleotides are TGTGCCAGCAGTTTAGACCCTGGCGGGGGGCCACTGGGAGATACGCAGTATTTT. It yields the protein CASSLDPGGGPLGDTQYF.

The genes are TRBV29-1 and TRBJ1-1; D perhaps matches TRBD1 (6 bases). Trimming pared 4 bases from V and 12 bases from J, leaving 9 bases between. Germline V gene sequence: CDR1 SQVTM, CDR2 ANQGSEA. The CDR3 runs to 9 residues. CDR3: CSVGTVPFF. CDR3 coding DNA: TGCAGCGTTGGGACAGTACCTTTCTTT.